The entry that follows covers one T cell receptor beta chain sequence. The CDR3 covers 14 residues. V was cut by 2 bases and J by 2 bases, with 9 bases left in between. CDR1 is MDHEN and CDR2 is SYDVKM in the germline V gene. Generated by immunoSEQ multiplex PCR, the TCRdb table keeps only in-frame clones and is missing some. The table lists around 100,000 clones, roughly nine tenths of them singletons. These data originate in a study of T cell changes during pregnancy in multiple sclerosis. The chain links TRBV28 to TRBJ1-2, with unresolved D. The receptor's source is a female donor with multiple sclerosis, enrolled in a pregnancy study. Sample: peripheral blood, taken in the third trimester of pregnancy. CDR3 DNA: TGTGCCAGCAGTTTAGGAGGGAACAACTATGGCTACACCTTC. Its translation is CASSLGGNNYGYTF.